This TCR beta chain was recovered during a study of vaccination and CD4 T cells after COVID-19 (dated by TCRdb to between 2021 and 2023). Regarding the complete study: The convalescent cohort comprised six males and four females, including two Hispanic individuals, seven Caucasians, two Asians and one multiracial person. Memory CD4+ T cell crossreactivity between SARS-CoV-2 and common cold coronavirus spike proteins was assessed at the TCR clonotype level in an earlier paper using these donors. Control cultures received a CEFX viral epitope pool as the positive control, an HIV-1 Nef peptide pool as the negative control, or no peptide. Each participant got two doses of either the Pfizer-BioNTech BNT162b2 vaccine (n=8) or the Moderna mRNA-1273 vaccine (n=2). In over 8 COVID-19 convalescent patients and a handful of infection-naive healthy vaccine recipients, the spike-specific CD4+ TCR repertoire before mRNA vaccination was compared with the repertoire after mRNA vaccination. Post-COVID blood samples were collected from convalescent patients a median of about 92 days after diagnosis, with a range of roughly 30 to 170 days. Post-vaccine blood samples were taken a median of roughly 72 days after the second vaccine dose, with a range of roughly 13 to 250 days. Culture stimuli were overlapping spike peptide pools from SARS-CoV-2 and from the common cold coronaviruses HCoV-NL63, HCoV-OC43 and HCoV-229E. Findings and caveats that apply to the study as a whole: In convalescent patients, a median around 89% of post-vaccine SARS-CoV-2-reactive clones were detected only after vaccination, suggesting vaccine-specific priming. In convalescent patients, nearly all vaccine-specific clones (304 of 307) were found to be mono-reactive for SARS-CoV-2 spike rather than cross-reactive with common cold coronaviruses. The median number of SARS-CoV-2-reactive clonotypes rose from fewer than 25 after infection to 35 to 45 after vaccination, but the change was not significant. The number of convalescent patients in the study was relatively small, and the study did not examine early timepoints following natural infection.

The sample's treatment or condition label, decoded: roughly 11-day PBMC culture with coronavirus spike peptide pools or control peptides (ViraFEST assay). CD4+ T cells from unexposed donors were collected before the COVID-19 pandemic (2011-2018). The study used the ViraFEST assay, which expanded antigen-specific T cells with peptide pools and then identified expanded clonotypes by TCR sequencing. More than 1.5 million PBMCs per well were cultured in IMDM with roughly 4.8% human AB serum and roughly 9.3 IU/ml IL-2, plus 10 ug/ml peptide pools. On days 3 and 7, half of the culture medium was replaced with fresh IL-2-containing medium. After about 10 days of culture, CD4+ T cells were isolated by negative selection using the EasySep CD4+ T cell isolation kit. As cell number allowed, CD4+ T cells from unexposed donors were tested for reactivity to SARS-CoV-2 S and N and to four common cold coronavirus spike pools. PBMCs were separated from whole blood using Ficoll-Paque Plus gradient centrifugation and then either used fresh or cryopreserved at -140C. Each culture condition was generally run in triplicate wells. Leukapheresis product for the unexposed donors was purchased commercially.

The library was generated by PCR. DNA from cultured CD4+ T cells underwent TCR sequencing with the Oncomine TCR Beta short-read assay at the Johns Hopkins FTIC core. The QIAamp micro DNA kit was used to extract genomic DNA from the cultured CD4+ T cells. Oncomine TCR Beta libraries from cultured CD4+ T cells were pooled with unique dual indexes and sequenced on an Illumina iSeq 100. The paper's data handling went like this. Non-productive sequences were removed, and CDR3s not starting with C, not ending with F or W, or shorter than 7 amino acids were discarded. Antigen-specific clonotypes were identified using the MANAFEST web application through comparison of peptide-stimulated wells with reference and other culture wells. An FDR below 0.05, an odds ratio above 5, and a productive frequency above 0.1% in at least two of three replicate wells were required for clones to be considered positive. Cross-reactive clonotypes were defined as significantly expanded in both SARS-CoV-2 spike wells and at least one common cold coronavirus spike condition. CDR3 homology was assessed with Levenshtein distances (stringdist) and unrooted phylogenetic trees (ape) in R version 3.6.1. TCRdb took the public reads, trimmed them with fastp at Q25, ran MiXCR for clone calling and kept in-frame beta chains. Under each unique CDR3 protein, matching rows form one entry showing the most common genes and DNA. In this record, the V and J calls reflect TCRdb's handling and not the investigators' own analysis. This sample is represented by 4,000 to 4,500 distinct CDR3 sequences; less than 75% of them were singletons. The ten largest clones add up to 37% of the sample.

With respect to this clonotype: It lacks a known antigen. Base qualities are not recorded, but no much larger clone differs from it by a single base.

The source of this sequence is a human donor in good health. Sequencing input: CD4+ T cells from blood, cultured in vitro.

The CDR3 protein sequence reads: CASIPRGLAGDLTYEQYF. DNA sequence: TGTGCCAGCATACCCAGAGGCCTAGCGGGGGACCTAACCTACGAGCAGTACTTC. This chain is built from TRBV6-1 and TRBJ2-7; 10 junctional bases match TRBD2. Based on the germline V gene, the CDR1 and CDR2 sequences are MNHNS and SASEGT. From V the trimming removes 7 bases and from J it removes 2 bases, while the gene matches leave 17 bases of the junction unaccounted for. Its CDR3 holds 18 amino acids, cysteine through phenylalanine. Only CDR3 DNA is held: 54 bases, read in frame from base 1.